A single sample is the source of the 14 T cell receptor beta chains below, sequenced in a study of cytomegalovirus exposure and HLA in healthy donors. Use of 60 Vbeta and 13 Jbeta primers characterized the PCR. TCRdb keeps only in-frame clones here, not all; method: immunoSEQ multiplex PCR. The sample consists of about 110,000 clones, 70% to 80% of them appearing once. Sequences were obtained from PBMCs. These receptors came from a man aged 45-65 years in good health and CMV-seropositive.

This chain joins TRBV30 and TRBJ2-2; D gene uncertain. CDR3 length: 16 amino acids. Germline-derived CDR1 and CDR2 are GTSNPN and SVGIG (reference sequence). Deletions cut 2 bases from V and 0 bases from J, with 13 bases between. CDR3 in DNA: TGTGCCTGGAGTCTCCTAGTGGTTACGAACACCGGGGAGCTGTTTTTT. Amino acid sequence: CAWSLLVVTNTGELFF.

The chain carries TRBV18 and TRBJ2-1; 8 nucleotides align to TRBD2. Germline lookup yields CDR1 KGHSH and CDR2 LQKENI. The CDR3 covers 15 residues. Losses at the gene ends were 6 bases for V and 8 bases for J; bases not matched to a gene: 12. The CDR3 protein is CASSPWAGGGDEQFF. CDR3 nucleotide sequence: TGTGCCAGCTCTCCATGGGCGGGAGGAGGAGATGAGCAGTTCTTC.

V is TRBV5-1 and J is TRBJ1-5; no definite D call. This CDR3 has 14 residues. CDR1 SGHRS and CDR2 YFSETQ come from the germline V gene. The V end lost 3 bases, the J end lost 0 bases, and 7 bases lay between the germline ends. CDR3 amino acids: CASSSGDSNQPQHF. CDR3 sequence (DNA): TGCGCCAGCAGCTCCGGGGATAGCAATCAGCCCCAGCATTTT.

The J gene is TRBJ2-4, the V gene TRBV19; tentative D call: TRBD2 (6 bases). V shed 6 bases and J shed 0 bases, with 15 bases lying between them. The CDR3 is 16 amino acids. From germline, CDR1 is LNHDA and CDR2 SQIVND (reference sequence). For the CDR3, the DNA is TGTGCCAGTAGCGAAGGGGCGGGGCTAGCCAAAAACATTCAGTACTTC. It encodes CASSEGAGLAKNIQYF. The full variable domain, completed using reference TRBV19 and TRBJ2-4, is DGGITQSPKYLFRKEGQNVTLSCEQNLNHDAMYWYRQDPGQGLRLIYYSQIVNDFQKGDIAEGYSVSREKKESFPLTVTSAQKNPTAFYLCASSEGAGLAKNIQYFGAGTRLSVL.

The J gene is TRBJ2-5, the V gene TRBV5-1; 11 bases are shared with TRBD2. After removal of 2 bases from V and 5 bases from J, the junction contained 5 bases not matched to a gene. Germline assignment: CDR1 SGHRS and CDR2 YFSETQ. CDR3 size: 15 residues. The CDR3 here is CASSLSSGRRETQYF. CDR3 nucleotide sequence: TGCGCCAGCAGCTTATCTAGCGGGAGGAGGGAGACCCAGTACTTC.

This clone occurred once. The V and J genes are TRBV30 and TRBJ2-3; the D gene is possibly TRBD2 (5 bases). The V end was cut by 4 bases, the J end by 4 bases, with 15 bases between. Germline V CDR1 and CDR2: GTSNPN, SVGIG (reference sequence). CDR3 length equals 14 residues. The CDR3 here is CAWKASGSPDTQYF. The CDR3 nucleotides are TGTGCCTGGAAAGCGTCGGGGAGTCCAGATACGCAGTATTTT. Full variable domain (rest looked up from reference TRBV30 and TRBJ2-3): SQTIHQWPATLVQPVGSPLSLECTVEGTSNPNLYWYRQAAGRGLQLLFYSVGIGQISSEVPQNLSASRPQDRQFILSSKKLLLSDSGFYLCAWKASGSPDTQYFGPGTRLTVL.

The gene calls are TRBV10-2 and TRBJ2-5; 7 nucleotides align to TRBD2. The J call is in doubt because the DNA end fits TRBJ2-7 better. CDR1 and CDR2 (germline): WSHSY, SAAADI. The CDR3 is 16 residues long. This CDR3 reads CASSESQLAETYEQYF. Here the CDR3 DNA reads TGCGCCAGCAGTGAGTCGCAGCTAGCGGAAACCTACGAGCAGTACTTC.

This clone was detected only a few times. V is TRBV9 and J is TRBJ1-3; D is unclear. V was trimmed by 0 bases and J by 0 bases, leaving 7 bases between them. The germline V gene has CDR1 SGDLS and CDR2 YYNGEE. The CDR3 contains 15 residues. CDR3 bases: TGTGCCAGCAGCGTAGGAACACGCTCTGGAAACACCATATATTTT. Translated, it gives CASSVGTRSGNTIYF.

This chain connects TRBV19 to TRBJ1-1; the match to TRBD1 covers 10 bases. The CDR3 runs 13 residues. Per germline, CDR1 LNHDA and CDR2 SQIVND (reference sequence). The CDR3 DNA follows: TGTGACGGGACAGGGGTTGCCCCGGGTGAAGCTTTCTTT. Its translation is CDGTGVAPGEAFF.

This chain joins TRBV2 and TRBJ2-2, with 7 bases that match TRBD1. The V gene end was trimmed by 8 bases and the J gene end by 1 base; junction bases not matched to a gene: 4. CDR1 and CDR2 from the germline V gene are SNHLY and FYNNEI. CDR3 length: 14 amino acids. CDR3 loop: CASYRDRNTGELFF. CDR3 bases: TGTGCCAGCTATAGGGACAGGAACACCGGGGAGCTGTTTTTT.

This clone was picked up a small number of times. V usage is TRBV6-1 and J usage is TRBJ1-1; perhaps TRBD1 as D (5 bases). The V gene's germline CDR1 is MNHNS and CDR2 SASEGT. CDR3 size: 15 residues. Trimming removed 6 bases from V and 0 bases from J, with 14 bases in between. CDR3 DNA: TGTGCCAGCAGGGCCAGACAGTTGATGAACACTGAAGCTTTCTTT. Encoded protein: CASRARQLMNTEAFF.

CDR3 sequence: CASSLAPISSGKGEQFF. The CDR3 DNA is TGTGCCAGCAGCTTAGCGCCCATCTCTAGCGGGAAGGGTGAGCAGTTCTTC. The V and J genes are TRBV7-6 and TRBJ2-1; TRBD2 aligns across 9 bases. The CDR3 is 17 amino acids. Per germline, CDR1 SGHVS and CDR2 FNYEAQ. V was clipped by 0 bases and J by 9 bases; unmatched bases: 12.

This chain links TRBV2 with TRBJ1-4; possibly TRBD1 for D (5 bases). V lost 8 bases to trimming and J lost 2 bases, with 15 bases between them. The germline V gene has CDR1 SNHLY and CDR2 FYNNEI. The CDR3 has 15 residues. The CDR3 is CASVRDRQTNEKLFF. CDR3 sequence (DNA): TGTGCCAGCGTCCGTGACCGACAGACTAATGAAAAACTGTTTTTT.

This chain connects TRBV15 to TRBJ1-2; 10 nucleotides line up with TRBD1. Trimming took 4 bases from V and 8 from J; bases not matched to a gene: 10. CDR1 and CDR2 from the germline V gene are LNHNV and YYDKDF (reference sequence). This CDR3 is 15 amino acids long. The CDR3 DNA is TGTGCCACCAGCATCCCACCGGGACAGGGGAGCGGCTACACCTTC. Protein sequence: CATSIPPGQGSGYTF.